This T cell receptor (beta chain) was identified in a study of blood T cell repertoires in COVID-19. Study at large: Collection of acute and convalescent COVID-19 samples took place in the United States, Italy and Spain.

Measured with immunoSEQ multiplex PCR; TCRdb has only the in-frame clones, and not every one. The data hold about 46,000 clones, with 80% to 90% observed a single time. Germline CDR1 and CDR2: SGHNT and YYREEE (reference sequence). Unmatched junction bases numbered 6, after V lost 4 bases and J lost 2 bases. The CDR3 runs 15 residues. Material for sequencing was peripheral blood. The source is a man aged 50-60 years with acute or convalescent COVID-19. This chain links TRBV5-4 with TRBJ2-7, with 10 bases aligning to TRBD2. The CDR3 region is CASSPSGGATYEQYF. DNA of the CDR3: TGTGCCAGCAGCCCTAGCGGGGGTGCCACCTACGAGCAGTACTTC. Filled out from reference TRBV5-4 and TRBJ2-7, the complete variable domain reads ETGVTQSPTHLIKTRGQQVTLRCSSQSGHNTVSWYQQALGQGPQFIFQYYREEENGRGNFPPRFSGLQFPNYSSELNVNALELDDSALYLCASSPSGGATYEQYFGPGTRLTVT.